This record covers a single TCR beta chain. This CDR3 spans 15 amino acids. Germline V gene data show CDR1 as LNHDA and CDR2 as SQIVND (reference sequence). V shed 5 bases and J shed 1 base, with 14 bases lying between them. The data belong to a study of blood T cell repertoires in COVID-19. Overall study: Collection of acute and convalescent COVID-19 samples took place in the United States, Italy and Spain. Sources were T cells, B-cell-depleted T cells, or PBMCs; the material itself was cDNA or gDNA.

In the original analysis: Researchers report that nucleated cell counts were estimated from reference gene primer amplification. Generated by immunoSEQ multiplex PCR, the TCRdb table keeps only in-frame clones and is missing some. The DNA was the basis for D and trimming; V, J and clone size are from that table. The table has around 70,000 clones, 82% seen once. Sequencing input: peripheral blood. The receptor's source is a man in his fifties or sixties with acute or convalescent COVID-19. The chain employs TRBV19 and TRBJ1-1; D call uncertain. As DNA, the CDR3 is TGTGCCAGTAGTCCCGGTTCGCCCCAGAACACTGAAGCTTTCTTT. It specifies CASSPGSPQNTEAFF.